The 18 T cell receptor beta chains listed next were all sequenced from one sample in a study of Ad26.COV2.S vaccination and SARS-CoV-2 variants. Treatment specified: around 19 received Ad26.COV2.S at low or high dose, single or two shots; five or six received placebo; per-sample allocation not given. Samples analyzed were those drawn on day 63 after the first vaccine or placebo injection. TCRdb's table, derived via immunoSEQ multiplex PCR, lists solely in-frame clones and lacks some. The sample lists some 460,000 clones, roughly 87% seen once, with over 1.5% in the top ten. The sample consisted of peripheral blood, taken in a trial of Ad26.COV2.S vaccine versus placebo. These receptors were obtained from a person between 18 and 60 years old who received the Ad26.COV2.S COVID-19 vaccine or a placebo.

V is TRBV5-4 and J is TRBJ2-7; tentative D call: TRBD2 (5 bases). Looked up from germline, CDR1 is SGHNT and CDR2 is YYREEE (reference sequence). This CDR3 spans 9 amino acids. Trimming left V 2 bases short and J 13 bases short, with 7 bases between. The CDR3 nucleotides are TGTGCCAGCAGCTTCCCGGGATACTTC. Its protein is CASSFPGYF.

The chain employs TRBV11-2 and TRBJ1-6; tentatively, D is TRBD1 (5 bases). The CDR3 has 14 residues. CDR1 is SGHAT, CDR2 FQNNGV, per germline. V lost 6 bases to trimming and J lost 4 bases, with 10 bases between them. CDR3 in amino acids: CASSTGPYNSPLHF. The CDR3 DNA reads as TGTGCCAGCAGTACGGGACCGTATAATTCACCCCTCCACTTT.

The chain carries TRBV19 and TRBJ1-1; the match to TRBD1 covers 7 bases. The V and J ends lost 7 bases and 5 bases, in that order; junction bases with no gene match: 7. The CDR3 length is 13 residues. Germline lookup yields CDR1 LNHDA and CDR2 SQIVND (reference sequence). CDR3 in amino acids: CASKTGWKTEAFF. The CDR3, as DNA: TGTGCCAGTAAGACAGGGTGGAAAACTGAAGCTTTCTTT.

This chain connects TRBV5-5 to TRBJ1-1; D ambiguous. Trimming stripped 0 bases from V and 1 base from J, with 19 bases between. The CDR3 has 18 residues. Germline CDR1 is SGHKS and CDR2 is YYEKEE (reference sequence). The CDR3 nucleotides are TGTGCCAGCAGCTTGGGTTTCGGGTCTCCTGGGTCGAACACTGAAGCTTTCTTT. Its protein product is CASSLGFGSPGSNTEAFF.

V usage is TRBV5-1 and J usage is TRBJ1-1; D is perhaps TRBD1 (5 bases). CDR1 is SGHRS and CDR2 is YFSETQ in the germline V gene. V was pared by 5 bases and J by 3 bases, with 11 bases between. The CDR3 sequence is 13 residues long. The CDR3 loop reads CASSQDSHTEAFF. CDR3 nucleotides: TGCGCCAGCAGTCAAGACAGTCACACTGAAGCTTTCTTT.

The chain couples TRBV28 to TRBJ2-1; weak D call: TRBD2 (5 bases). The CDR3 runs 15 residues. The V end was cut by 4 bases, the J end by 0 bases, with 10 bases between. Per germline, CDR1 MDHEN and CDR2 SYDVKM. CDR3 sequence: CASSSAGGSYNEQFF. The CDR3 DNA reads as TGTGCCAGCAGTTCTGCCGGAGGCTCCTACAATGAGCAGTTCTTC.

This chain joins TRBV27 and TRBJ2-7, with TRBD1 identical over 9 bases. The CDR3 has 14 amino acids. CDR1 is MNHEY, CDR2 SMNVEV, per germline (reference sequence). The trim removed 5 bases at V and 2 bases at J, leaving 4 bases unmatched. CDR3 in DNA: TGTGCCAGCAGTATCGGACAGGGGACCTACGAGCAGTACTTC. It specifies CASSIGQGTYEQYF.

The rearrangement uses TRBV27 and TRBJ2-7; D remains unclear. The CDR3 has 15 residues. Germline V gene data show CDR1 as MNHEY and CDR2 as SMNVEV (reference sequence). Trimming left V 5 bases short and J 3 bases short, with 17 bases between. Here the CDR3 DNA reads TGTGCCAGCAGTCCCCAAACCGGACCGAGCTACGAGCAGTACTTC. This codes for CASSPQTGPSYEQYF.

The chain links TRBV4-1 to TRBJ2-5; D ambiguous. Trimming cost V 0 bases and J 5 bases, with 13 bases left between them. Germline lookup yields CDR1 MGHRA and CDR2 YSYEKL. This CDR3 comprises 15 residues. This chain's CDR3 is CASSQDADVWETQYF. The DNA for the CDR3 is TGCGCCAGCAGCCAAGATGCGGATGTTTGGGAGACCCAGTACTTC.

This rearrangement joins TRBV6-5 to TRBJ1-3; 10 positions agree with TRBD1. The length of the CDR3 is 15 residues. V was clipped by 6 bases and J by 2 bases; unmatched bases: 4. The germline CDR1 and CDR2 sequences are MNHEY and SVGAGI. CDR3 nucleotide sequence: TGTGCCAGCAGAAGACAGGGGGCAACTGGAAACACCATATATTTT. It specifies CASRRQGATGNTIYF.

About this clone: At one boundary the junction diverges from the germline segment, which might be a read error. In nucleotides, the CDR3 is TGTGCCAGCAGCTTAGAGGGGCGTCCACTCAGTGTGTTT. Encoded protein: CASSLEGRPLSVF. The chain links TRBV11-2 to TRBJ2-2; a weak D match, TRBD1 (5 bases). The CDR3 consists of 13 residues. In germline, CDR1 is SGHAT, CDR2 FQNNGV. The full variable domain, rest sourced from reference TRBV11-2 and TRBJ2-2, is EAGVAQSPRYKIIEKRQSVAFWCNPISGHATLYWYQQILGQGPKLLIQFQNNGVVDDSQLPKDRFSAERLKGVDSTLKIQPAKLEDSAVYLCASSLEGRPLSVFGEGSRLTVL.

This clone came up a few times. In nucleotides, the CDR3 is TGTGCCAGCTCGCCCCCCCTGGGGTCTGGAAACACCATATATTTT. Protein product: CASSPPLGSGNTIYF. This chain uses TRBV18 with TRBJ1-3, with unresolved D. Germline V CDR1 and CDR2: KGHSH, LQKENI. The length of the CDR3 is 15 residues. V shed 6 bases and J shed 1 base, with 13 bases lying between them.

The chain is built from TRBV12-5 and TRBJ2-1; D is possibly TRBD2 (6 bases). The CDR3 consists of 13 residues. Germline V gene lookup returns CDR1 LGHNT and CDR2 FRNRAP. V was clipped by 7 bases and J by 3 bases, with 10 bases between them. CDR3 DNA: TGTGCTAGTGCCGTGGGGGGCTACAATGAGCAGTTCTTC. This translates into CASAVGGYNEQFF.

The count of this clone is one. The chain uses TRBV16 and TRBJ1-2; possible D gene TRBD1, 5 bases. Trimming cost V 3 bases and J 1 base, with 18 bases left between them. The germline V gene has CDR1 KGHSY and CDR2 FQNENV. This CDR3 region has 17 residues. CDR3 sequence: CASSHHTGRMNNYGYTF. CDR3 sequence (DNA): TGTGCCAGCAGCCATCATACGGGACGGATGAATAACTATGGCTACACCTTC.

V is TRBV3-1 (or the pseudogene TRBV3-2) and J is TRBJ2-1; weak D call: TRBD2 (6 bases). Trimming removed 1 base at V and 6 bases at J, with 19 bases between. CDR3 length: 17 amino acids. Germline V gene data show CDR1 as LGHDT and CDR2 as YNNKEL (reference sequence). The CDR3 DNA follows: TGTGCCAGCAGCCAAGGAGGAGGGATTAGAGGTGGCAATGAGCAGTTCTTC. This gives the protein CASSQGGGIRGGNEQFF.

The gene calls are TRBV12-3 or TRBV12-4 and TRBJ1-2, with D tentatively TRBD1 (5 bases). V lost 4 bases to trimming and J lost 8 bases, with 8 bases between them. The CDR3 runs 11 residues. CDR3 nucleotides: TGTGCCAGCAGTTCTAACAGGGGCTACACCTTC. Amino acid sequence: CASSSNRGYTF.

The chain joins TRBV19 to TRBJ2-1; 7 nucleotides line up with TRBD2. Germline V gene sequence: CDR1 LNHDA, CDR2 SQIVND (reference sequence). The CDR3 consists of 15 residues. V trimming: 1 base; J trimming: 6 bases; junction bases outside the gene matches: 6. The chain's CDR3 is CASSIGTRGPNEQFF. DNA of the CDR3: TGTGCCAGTAGTATAGGGACTAGAGGACCCAATGAGCAGTTCTTC.

V gene TRBV28 combines with J gene TRBJ2-1; D is possibly TRBD1 or TRBD2 (6 bases each). Germline V CDR1 and CDR2: MDHEN, SYDVKM. Trimming left V 6 bases short and J 8 bases short, with 20 bases between. The CDR3 runs 15 residues. CDR3 in DNA: TGTGCCAGCAGCCCGCGACTAGGGGGTTGGGATGAGCAGTTCTTC. This codes for CASSPRLGGWDEQFF. The complete variable domain, with remaining parts taken from reference TRBV28 and TRBJ2-1, reads DVKVTQSSRYLVKRTGEKVFLECVQDMDHENMFWYRQDPGLGLRLIYFSYDVKMKEKGDIPEGYSVSREKKERFSLILESASTNQTSMYLCASSPRLGGWDEQFFGPGTRLTVL.